The 2 T cell receptor beta chains reported below all come from one sample, sequenced in a study of shared clonotypes between healthy human individuals (dated by TCRdb to the early 2020s). CD8 naive samples consisted of CD45RO-negative cells that were positively selected for CCR7, yielding a CD45RA+CCR7+ population without TemRA cells. To prepare the library, the immunoSEQ multiplex PCR assay was applied. Sourced from immuneACCESS, this table was stored by TCRdb with only in-frame sequences that have V and J called. A share of the clones is absent; for the studies checked, an unresolved V gene accounts for under half, and the remainder has no known explanation. This sample gives about 2.2 million clones in total; 93% of them show up just once. Together, the top ten hold 1.5% to 2% of the sample. What was sequenced was naive CD8+ T cells from PBMCs. This sample's cell subset or site label indicates: CD45RA+CCR7+. All receptors come from a man between 18 and 35 years old in good health. Some clones in this sample may be carry-over from other donors' samples.

The chain joins TRBV4-2 to TRBJ2-1, with 7 bases aligning to TRBD2. The J segment lost 2 bases and the V segment lost 0 bases, leaving 10 bases of the junction unmatched. The length of the CDR3 is 18 residues. Per germline, CDR1 LGHNA and CDR2 YNFKEQ. The CDR3 region is CASSQDGAGASPYNEQFF. In DNA, the CDR3 is TGTGCCAGCAGCCAAGATGGGGCGGGAGCGTCCCCCTACAATGAGCAGTTCTTC.

In this sample, this clone turned up a few times. The CDR3 loop reads CSVEVRGFNEAFF. As DNA, the CDR3 is TGCAGCGTTGAAGTCCGGGGTTTCAATGAAGCTTTCTTT. V is TRBV29-1 and J is TRBJ1-1; D not resolved. Germline V gene data show CDR1 as SQVTM and CDR2 as ANQGSEA. The CDR3 length is 13 residues. V was trimmed by 1 base and J by 7 bases, leaving 13 bases between them.